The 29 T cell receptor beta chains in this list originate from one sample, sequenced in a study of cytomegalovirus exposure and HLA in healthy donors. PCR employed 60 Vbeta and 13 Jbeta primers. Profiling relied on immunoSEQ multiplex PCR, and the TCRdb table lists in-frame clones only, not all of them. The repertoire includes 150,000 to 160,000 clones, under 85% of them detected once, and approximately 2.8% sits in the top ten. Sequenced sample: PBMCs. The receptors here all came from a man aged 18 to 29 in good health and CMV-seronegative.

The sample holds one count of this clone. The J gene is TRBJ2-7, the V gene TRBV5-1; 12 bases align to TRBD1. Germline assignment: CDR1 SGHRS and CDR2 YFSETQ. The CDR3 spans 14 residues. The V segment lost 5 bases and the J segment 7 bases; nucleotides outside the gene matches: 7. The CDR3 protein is CASRPGQGANEQYF. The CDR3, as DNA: TGCGCCAGCAGACCGGGACAGGGGGCCAATGAGCAGTACTTC. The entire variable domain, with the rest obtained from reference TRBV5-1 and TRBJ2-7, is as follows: KAGVTQTPRYLIKTRGQQVTLSCSPISGHRSVSWYQQTPGQGLQFLFEYFSETQRNKGNFPGRFSGRQFSNSRSEMNVSTLELGDSALYLCASRPGQGANEQYFGPGTRLTVT.

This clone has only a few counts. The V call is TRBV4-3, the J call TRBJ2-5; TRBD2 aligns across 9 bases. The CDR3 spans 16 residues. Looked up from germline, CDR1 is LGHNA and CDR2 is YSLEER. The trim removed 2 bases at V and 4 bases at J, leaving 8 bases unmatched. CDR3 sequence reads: CASSQRNLAGIETQYF. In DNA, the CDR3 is TGCGCCAGCAGCCAAAGGAACCTAGCGGGGATAGAGACCCAGTACTTC.

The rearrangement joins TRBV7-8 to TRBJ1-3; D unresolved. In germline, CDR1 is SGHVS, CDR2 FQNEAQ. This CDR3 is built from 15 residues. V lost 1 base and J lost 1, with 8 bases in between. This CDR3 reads CASSLVALSGNTIYF. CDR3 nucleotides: TGTGCCAGCAGCTTAGTAGCCTTATCTGGAAACACCATATATTTT.

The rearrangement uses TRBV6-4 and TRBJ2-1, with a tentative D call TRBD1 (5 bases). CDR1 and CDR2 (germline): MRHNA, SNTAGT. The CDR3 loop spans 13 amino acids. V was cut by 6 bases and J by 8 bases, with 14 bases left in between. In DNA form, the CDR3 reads TGTGCCAGCAGCATAGGGGTGTCCCATGAGCAGTTCTTC. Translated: CASSIGVSHEQFF.

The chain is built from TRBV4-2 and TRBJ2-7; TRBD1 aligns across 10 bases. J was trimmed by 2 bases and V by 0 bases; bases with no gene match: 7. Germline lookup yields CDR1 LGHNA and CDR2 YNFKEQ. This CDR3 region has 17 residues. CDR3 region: CASSQDLGTGAPYEQYF. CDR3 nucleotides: TGTGCCAGCAGCCAAGATTTGGGGACAGGGGCTCCCTACGAGCAGTACTTC.

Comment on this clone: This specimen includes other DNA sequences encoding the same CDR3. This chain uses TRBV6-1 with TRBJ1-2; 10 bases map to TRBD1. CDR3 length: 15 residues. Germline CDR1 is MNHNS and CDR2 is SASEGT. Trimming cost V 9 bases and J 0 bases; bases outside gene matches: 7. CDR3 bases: TGTGCCAGTCGACAGGGGGCACCCGCTAACTATGGCTACACCTTC. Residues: CASRQGAPANYGYTF.

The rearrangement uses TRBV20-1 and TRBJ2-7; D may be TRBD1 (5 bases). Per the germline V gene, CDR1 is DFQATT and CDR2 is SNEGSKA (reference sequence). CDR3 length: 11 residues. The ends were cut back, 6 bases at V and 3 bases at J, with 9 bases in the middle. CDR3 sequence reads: CSALDSYEQYF. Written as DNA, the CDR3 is TGCAGTGCCCTCGACAGCTACGAGCAGTACTTC.

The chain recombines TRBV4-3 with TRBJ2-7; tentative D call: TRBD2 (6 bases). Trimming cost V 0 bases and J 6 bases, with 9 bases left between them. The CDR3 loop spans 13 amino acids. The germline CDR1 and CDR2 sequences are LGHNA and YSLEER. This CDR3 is CASSQDWGVEQYF. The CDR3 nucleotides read TGCGCCAGCAGCCAAGATTGGGGGGTCGAGCAGTACTTC.

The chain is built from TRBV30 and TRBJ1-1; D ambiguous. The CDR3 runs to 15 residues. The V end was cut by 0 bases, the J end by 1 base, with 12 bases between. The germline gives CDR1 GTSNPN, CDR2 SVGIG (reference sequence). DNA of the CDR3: TGTGCCTGGAGTGTACGGGAGGGATCGAACACTGAAGCTTTCTTT. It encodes CAWSVREGSNTEAFF.

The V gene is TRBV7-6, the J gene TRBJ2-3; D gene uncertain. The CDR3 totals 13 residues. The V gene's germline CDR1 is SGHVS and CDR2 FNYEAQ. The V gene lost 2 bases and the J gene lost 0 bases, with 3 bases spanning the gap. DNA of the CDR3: TGTGCCAGCAGCTTAAGCAGCACAGATACGCAGTATTTT. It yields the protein CASSLSSTDTQYF.

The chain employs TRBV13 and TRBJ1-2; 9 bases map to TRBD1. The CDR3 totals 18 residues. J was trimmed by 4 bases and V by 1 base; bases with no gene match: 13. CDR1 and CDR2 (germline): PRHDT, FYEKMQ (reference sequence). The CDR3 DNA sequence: TGTGCCAGCAGCTTAGCCGCGGGACAGGGTCTATCTTTCTATGGCTACACCTTC. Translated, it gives CASSLAAGQGLSFYGYTF.

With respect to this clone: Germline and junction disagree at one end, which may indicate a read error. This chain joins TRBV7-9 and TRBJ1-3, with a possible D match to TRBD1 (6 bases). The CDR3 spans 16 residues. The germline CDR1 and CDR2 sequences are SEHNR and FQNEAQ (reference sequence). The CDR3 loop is CSSSPAVGGSGNTIYF. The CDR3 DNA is TGTTCCAGCAGCCCCGCGGTTGGGGGCAGTGGAAACACCATATATTTT.

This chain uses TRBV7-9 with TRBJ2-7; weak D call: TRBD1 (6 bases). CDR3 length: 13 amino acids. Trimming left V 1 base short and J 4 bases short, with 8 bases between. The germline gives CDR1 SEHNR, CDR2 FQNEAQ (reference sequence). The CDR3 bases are TGTGCCAGCAGCTTAGAGGGGGTTTACGAGCAGTACGTC. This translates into CASSLEGVYEQYV.

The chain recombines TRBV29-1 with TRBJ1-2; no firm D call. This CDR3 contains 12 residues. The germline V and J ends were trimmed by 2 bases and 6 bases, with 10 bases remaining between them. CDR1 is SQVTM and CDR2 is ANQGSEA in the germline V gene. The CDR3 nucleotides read TGCAGCGTTGAAACCCCGAGGAATGGCTACACCTTC. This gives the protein CSVETPRNGYTF.

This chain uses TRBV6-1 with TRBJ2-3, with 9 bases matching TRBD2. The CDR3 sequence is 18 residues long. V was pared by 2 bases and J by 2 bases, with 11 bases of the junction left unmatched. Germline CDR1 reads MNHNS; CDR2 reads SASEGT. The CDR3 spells CASSEQKSRGGATDTQYF. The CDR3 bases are TGTGCCAGCAGTGAACAAAAATCCCGCGGGGGGGCCACAGATACGCAGTATTTT.

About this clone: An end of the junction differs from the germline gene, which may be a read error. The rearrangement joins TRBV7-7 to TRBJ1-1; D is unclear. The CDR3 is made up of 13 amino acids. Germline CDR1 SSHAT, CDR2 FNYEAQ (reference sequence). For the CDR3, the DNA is TGTGCTAGCAGCTTAACTCAATCCACTGAAGCTTTCTTT. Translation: CASSLTQSTEAFF.

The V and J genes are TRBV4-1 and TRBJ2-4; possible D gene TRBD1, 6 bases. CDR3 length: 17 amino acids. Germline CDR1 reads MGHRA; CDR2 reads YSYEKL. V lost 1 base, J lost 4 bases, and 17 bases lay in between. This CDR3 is CASSQVSGTLEKNIQYF. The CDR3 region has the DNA TGCGCCAGCAGCCAAGTGAGTGGGACACTAGAGAAAAACATTCAGTACTTC.

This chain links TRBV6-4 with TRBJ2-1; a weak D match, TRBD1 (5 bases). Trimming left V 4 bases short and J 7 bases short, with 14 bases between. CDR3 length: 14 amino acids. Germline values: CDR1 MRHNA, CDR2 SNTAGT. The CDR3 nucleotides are TGTGCCAGCAGTGCCCTGGGGCCAGAAAATGAGCAGTTCTTC. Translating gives CASSALGPENEQFF.

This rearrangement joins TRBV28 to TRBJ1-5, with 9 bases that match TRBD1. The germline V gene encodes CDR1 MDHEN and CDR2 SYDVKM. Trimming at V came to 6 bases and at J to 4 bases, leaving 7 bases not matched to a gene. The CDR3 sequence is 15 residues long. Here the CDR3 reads CASRQQGARNQPQHF. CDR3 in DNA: TGTGCCAGCAGACAACAGGGGGCGCGGAATCAGCCCCAGCATTTT. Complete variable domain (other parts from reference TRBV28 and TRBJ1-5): DVKVTQSSRYLVKRTGEKVFLECVQDMDHENMFWYRQDPGLGLRLIYFSYDVKMKEKGDIPEGYSVSREKKERFSLILESASTNQTSMYLCASRQQGARNQPQHFGDGTRLSIL.

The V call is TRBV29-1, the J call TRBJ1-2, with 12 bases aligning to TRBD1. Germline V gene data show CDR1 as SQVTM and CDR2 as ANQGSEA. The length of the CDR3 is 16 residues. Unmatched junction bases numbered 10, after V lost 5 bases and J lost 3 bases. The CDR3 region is CSVNRDRGRADYGYTF. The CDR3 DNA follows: TGCAGCGTTAACCGGGACAGGGGGCGCGCGGACTATGGCTACACCTTC.

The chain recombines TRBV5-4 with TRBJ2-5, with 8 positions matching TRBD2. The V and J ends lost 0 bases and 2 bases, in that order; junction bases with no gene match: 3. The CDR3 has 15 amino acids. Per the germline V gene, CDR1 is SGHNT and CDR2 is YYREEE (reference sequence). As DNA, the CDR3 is TGTGCCAGCAGCTTGGCGGGGGGGTTACAAGAGACCCAGTACTTC. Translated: CASSLAGGLQETQYF.

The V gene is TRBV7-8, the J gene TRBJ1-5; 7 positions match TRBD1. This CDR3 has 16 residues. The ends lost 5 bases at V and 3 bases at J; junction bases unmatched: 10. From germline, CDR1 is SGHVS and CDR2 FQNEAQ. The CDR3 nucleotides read TGTGCCAGCAGCGGAGACGGGACAGCTGACAATCAGCCCCAGCATTTT. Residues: CASSGDGTADNQPQHF.

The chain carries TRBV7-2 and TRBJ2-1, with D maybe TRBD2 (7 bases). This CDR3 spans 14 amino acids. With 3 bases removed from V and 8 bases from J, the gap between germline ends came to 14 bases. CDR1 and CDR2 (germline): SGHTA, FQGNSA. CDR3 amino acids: CASSLAGARDEQFF. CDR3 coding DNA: TGTGCCAGCAGCTTGGCGGGGGCCCGGGATGAGCAGTTCTTC.

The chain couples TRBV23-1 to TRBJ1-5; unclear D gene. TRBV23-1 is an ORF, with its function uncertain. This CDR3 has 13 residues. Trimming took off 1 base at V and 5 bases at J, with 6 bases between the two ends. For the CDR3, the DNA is TGCGCCAGCAGTCAATTTTCGTATCAGCCCCAGCATTTT. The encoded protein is CASSQFSYQPQHF.

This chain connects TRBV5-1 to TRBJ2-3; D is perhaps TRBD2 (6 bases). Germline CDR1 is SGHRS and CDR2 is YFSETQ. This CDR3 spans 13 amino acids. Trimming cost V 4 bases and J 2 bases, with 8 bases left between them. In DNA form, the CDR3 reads TGCGCCAGCAGCCGGGGGTACACAGATACGCAGTATTTT. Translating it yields CASSRGYTDTQYF.

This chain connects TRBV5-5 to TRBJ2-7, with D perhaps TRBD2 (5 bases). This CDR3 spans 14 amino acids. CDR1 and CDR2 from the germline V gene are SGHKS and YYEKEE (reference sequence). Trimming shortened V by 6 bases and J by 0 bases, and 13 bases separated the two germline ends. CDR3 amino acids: CASTVDSSSYEQYV. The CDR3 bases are TGTGCCAGCACCGTGGACTCGTCCTCCTACGAGCAGTACGTC.

The CDR3 coding sequence is TGTGCCAGCAAAATTCTACAGGGTGGCGGGGAGCTGTTTTTT. Its protein product is CASKILQGGGELFF. V gene TRBV27 combines with J gene TRBJ2-2; D may be TRBD1 (6 bases). CDR1 is MNHEY, CDR2 SMNVEV, per germline (reference sequence). Deletions cut 7 bases from V and 7 bases from J, with 16 bases between. This CDR3 is 14 amino acids long.

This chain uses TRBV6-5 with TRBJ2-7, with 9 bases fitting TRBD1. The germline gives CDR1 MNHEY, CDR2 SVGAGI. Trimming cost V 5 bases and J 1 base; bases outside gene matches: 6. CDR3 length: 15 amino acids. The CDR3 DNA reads TGTGCCAGCAGTCCCCGGGACAGGGCTTCCTACGAGCAGTACGTC. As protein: CASSPRDRASYEQYV.

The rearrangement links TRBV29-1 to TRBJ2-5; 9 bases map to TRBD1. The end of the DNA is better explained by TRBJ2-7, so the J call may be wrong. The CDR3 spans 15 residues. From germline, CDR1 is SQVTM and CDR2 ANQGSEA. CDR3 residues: CSVGPGQGMPHEQYF. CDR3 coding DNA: TGCAGCGTAGGCCCGGGACAGGGAATGCCCCACGAGCAGTACTTC.